The 27 T cell receptor beta chains below were found in one sample sequenced in a study of a mutant IDH1 vaccine in newly diagnosed glioma. No antigen has been identified for these receptors. Time point defined: week 11, during vaccination. Topical imiquimod was applied with each vaccine dose, which held 300 ug of mutant IDH1 20-mer peptide. Sequenced by immunoSEQ multiplex PCR; TCRdb stores in-frame clones only, minus some. The sample carries roughly 110,000 clones, 85% to 90% recorded once. Sequenced material: PBMCs, taken from a glioma patient whose treatment included an IDH1 peptide vaccine. The receptors originated from a woman aged 50 to 65 with glioma.

The genes are TRBV10-3 and TRBJ2-2, with D perhaps assigned TRBD1 or TRBD2 (5 bases each). Trimming took off 0 bases at V and 5 bases at J, with 13 bases between the two ends. Germline loops: CDR1 ENHRY, CDR2 SYGVKD. The CDR3 length is 16 residues. The CDR3 loop is CAISESNRGGTGELFF. The CDR3 region has the DNA TGTGCCATCAGTGAGTCGAACCGGGGCGGGACCGGGGAGCTGTTTTTT.

This sequence joins TRBV5-1 and TRBJ2-5; possibly TRBD1 or TRBD2 for D (5 bases each). Per germline, CDR1 SGHRS and CDR2 YFSETQ. This CDR3 is built from 13 residues. Between the trimmed V and J ends, which lost 5 bases and 5 bases, there was a span of 13 bases. CDR3 residues: CASRWDGWETQYF. CDR3 DNA: TGCGCCAGCAGATGGGACGGATGGGAGACCCAGTACTTC. The whole variable domain, remainder taken from reference TRBV5-1 and TRBJ2-5, is KAGVTQTPRYLIKTRGQQVTLSCSPISGHRSVSWYQQTPGQGLQFLFEYFSETQRNKGNFPGRFSGRQFSNSRSEMNVSTLELGDSALYLCASRWDGWETQYFGPGTRLLVL.

V is TRBV29-1 and J is TRBJ2-7, with a weak D call TRBD2 (6 bases). The CDR3 spans 13 residues. The V end was cut by 6 bases, the J end by 9 bases, with 21 bases between. The germline CDR1 and CDR2 sequences are SQVTM and ANQGSEA. CDR3 sequence (DNA): TGCAGCGTCCCAAGCGGTCTCGGGGGAGGGCAGTACTTC. Its protein product is CSVPSGLGGGQYF.

The rearrangement links TRBV30 to TRBJ1-2; D gene uncertain. CDR1 GTSNPN and CDR2 SVGIG come from the germline V gene (reference sequence). This CDR3 is built from 13 residues. The V end was cut by 5 bases, the J end by 5 bases, with 15 bases between. In nucleotides, the CDR3 is TGTGCCTGGGACTTTCCCCGAAAATATGGCTACACCTTC. Its protein product is CAWDFPRKYGYTF.

This rearrangement joins TRBV4-1 to TRBJ1-1, with D uncertain. Trimming took 4 bases from V and 4 from J, leaving 13 bases between them. Germline CDR1 is MGHRA and CDR2 is YSYEKL. The CDR3 has 14 residues. CDR3 in amino acids: CASSLLLSGTEAFF. The CDR3, as DNA: TGCGCCAGCAGCCTATTACTCAGCGGCACTGAAGCTTTCTTT.

J is TRBJ2-1 and V is TRBV6-6; tentative D call: TRBD1 (6 bases). This CDR3 is built from 16 residues. Germline V gives CDR1 MNHNY, CDR2 SVGAGI (reference sequence). The ends were cut back, 2 bases at V and 2 bases at J, with 13 bases in the middle. CDR3: CASSYLPGAPYNEQFF. The CDR3 DNA reads TGTGCCAGCAGTTACCTGCCAGGGGCGCCCTACAATGAGCAGTTCTTC.

J is TRBJ1-5 and V is TRBV5-8; D gene ambiguous. Trimming shortened V by 7 bases and J by 0 bases, and 14 bases separated the two germline ends. The V gene's germline CDR1 is SGHTS and CDR2 YDEGEE. This CDR3 contains 15 residues. The CDR3: CASGLGDYSNQPQHF. CDR3 nucleotides: TGTGCCAGCGGGCTGGGCGACTATAGCAATCAGCCCCAGCATTTT.

V is TRBV9 and J is TRBJ2-7, with 7 bases that match TRBD1. Germline CDR1 is SGDLS and CDR2 is YYNGEE. This CDR3 has 15 residues. V lost 4 bases, J lost 3 bases, and 10 bases stayed unmatched. The CDR3 DNA reads TGTGCCAGCAGCACCACGGGACAGCGTAACTACGAGCAGTACTTC. Amino acids: CASSTTGQRNYEQYF.

This clone was recorded once. The gene calls are TRBV27 and TRBJ1-4; D is unresolved. Germline values: CDR1 MNHEY, CDR2 SMNVEV (reference sequence). CDR3 length: 13 amino acids. V dropped 5 bases and J dropped 7 bases, with 11 bases sitting between them. CDR3 protein: CASSQSEGEKLFF. For the CDR3, the DNA is TGTGCCAGCAGTCAAAGTGAGGGTGAAAAACTGTTTTTT.

The rearrangement joins TRBV29-1 to TRBJ2-3; 9 bases are shared with TRBD1. Germline values: CDR1 SQVTM, CDR2 ANQGSEA. The CDR3 is 13 amino acids. V dropped 7 bases and J dropped 5; count of bases not matched to a gene: 7. The CDR3 nucleotides are TGCAGCGGACGGGACAGGGTGGGAGATACGCAGTATTTT. It translates to CSGRDRVGDTQYF.

The CDR3 DNA reads as TGTGCCAGCAGCTTGCGGCAGGCCCAAGAGACCCAGTACTTC. As protein: CASSLRQAQETQYF. V gene TRBV5-8 combines with J gene TRBJ2-5; D unclear. The CDR3 has 14 amino acids. Trimming left V 1 base short and J 1 base short, with 8 bases between. The V gene's germline CDR1 is SGHTS and CDR2 YDEGEE.

The chain has TRBV28 and TRBJ2-2; no clear D gene. Per germline, CDR1 MDHEN and CDR2 SYDVKM. Trimming removed 6 bases at V and 7 bases at J, with 9 bases between. This CDR3 contains 12 residues. This CDR3 is CASRTFVGELFF. The DNA for the CDR3 is TGTGCCAGCAGGACATTTGTCGGGGAGCTGTTTTTT. Filled out from reference TRBV28 and TRBJ2-2, the complete variable domain reads DVKVTQSSRYLVKRTGEKVFLECVQDMDHENMFWYRQDPGLGLRLIYFSYDVKMKEKGDIPEGYSVSREKKERFSLILESASTNQTSMYLCASRTFVGELFFGEGSRLTVL.

The chain is built from TRBV6-1 and TRBJ2-3; D gene uncertain. The germline V gene has CDR1 MNHNS and CDR2 SASEGT. The CDR3 contains 14 residues. Trimming removed 2 bases at V and 2 bases at J, with 8 bases between. The CDR3 region has the DNA TGTGCCAGCAGTGAAAGGCCCATCACAGATACGCAGTATTTT. This encodes CASSERPITDTQYF.

This clone has a single count. This chain joins TRBV11-3 and TRBJ1-2; D ambiguous. Germline CDR1 and CDR2: SGHNT and YENEEA. Trimming stripped 1 base from V and 2 bases from J, with 2 bases between. CDR3 length: 12 amino acids. CDR3: CASSLGNYGYTF. The CDR3 coding sequence is TGTGCCAGCAGCTTAGGAAACTATGGCTACACCTTC.

This chain joins TRBV2 and TRBJ2-1; no clear D gene. The V end lost 6 bases, the J end lost 1 base, and 13 bases lay between the germline ends. Germline lookup yields CDR1 SNHLY and CDR2 FYNNEI. The CDR3 is 15 residues long. The CDR3 DNA reads TGTGCCAGCAGCCTGGACGGTAGATCCTACAATGAGCAGTTCTTC. Its protein is CASSLDGRSYNEQFF.

This rearrangement joins TRBV6-5 to TRBJ2-7; D possibly uses TRBD1 or TRBD2 (6 bases each). CDR1 and CDR2 from the germline V gene are MNHEY and SVGAGI. The CDR3 spans 13 residues. The germline V and J ends were trimmed by 4 bases and 0 bases, with 7 bases remaining between them. CDR3 sequence: CASSSGASYEQYF. The CDR3 nucleotides are TGTGCCAGCAGTTCGGGGGCCTCCTACGAGCAGTACTTC.

The chain uses TRBV6-6 and TRBJ1-3; no definite D call. Matching the DNA end better, TRBJ2-2 makes the J call doubtful. This CDR3 spans 14 amino acids. Germline V lookup: CDR1 MNHNY, CDR2 SVGAGI (reference sequence). The CDR3 reads CASSYLVSAGELFF. The CDR3 bases are TGTGCCAGCAGTTATCTAGTGTCAGCCGGGGAGCTGTTTTTT.

This rearrangement joins TRBV28 to TRBJ2-7; D is ambiguous. V was clipped by 3 bases and J by 5 bases, with 8 bases between them. The CDR3 covers 12 residues. Germline loops: CDR1 MDHEN, CDR2 SYDVKM. In DNA, the CDR3 is TGTGCCAGCAGTTTGTTCCCGAACGAGCAGTACTTC. As protein: CASSLFPNEQYF.

The genes are TRBV5-4 and TRBJ2-5; TRBD1 agrees at 7 bases. The V segment lost 4 bases and the J segment 4 bases; nucleotides outside the gene matches: 4. CDR1 and CDR2 (germline): SGHNT, YYREEE (reference sequence). The CDR3 extends over 13 amino acids. The chain's CDR3 is CASSLGQLETQYF. In DNA form, the CDR3 reads TGTGCCAGCAGCCTGGGACAGCTAGAGACCCAGTACTTC.

This sequence joins TRBV5-6 and TRBJ1-6; 7 bases fit TRBD1. The CDR3 totals 16 residues. The germline V gene encodes CDR1 SGHDT and CDR2 YYEEEE. Trimming took 0 bases from V and 10 from J; bases not matched to a gene: 10. In DNA form, the CDR3 reads TGTGCCAGCAGCTTGGACAGGGGTCATACCTACTCACCCCTCCACTTT. Translation: CASSLDRGHTYSPLHF.

The chain carries TRBV19 and TRBJ1-2; TRBD1 might be the D (6 bases). This CDR3 is 15 amino acids long. Trimming stripped 3 bases from V and 2 bases from J, with 13 bases between. The germline gives CDR1 LNHDA, CDR2 SQIVND (reference sequence). The CDR3 DNA is TGTGCCAGTAGTATGGGAAGACAGGTGAACTATGGCTACACCTTC. It codes for CASSMGRQVNYGYTF.

The chain joins TRBV7-8 to TRBJ2-2; a weak D match, TRBD2 (5 bases). Trimming took 5 bases from V and 2 from J, leaving 9 bases between them. The germline CDR1 and CDR2 sequences are SGHVS and FQNEAQ. This CDR3 is 14 amino acids long. The CDR3 sequence: CASSPLANTGELFF. CDR3 in DNA: TGTGCCAGCAGCCCTCTAGCCAACACCGGGGAGCTGTTTTTT.

The chain couples TRBV5-8 to TRBJ1-1; D gene unclear. V was cut by 2 bases and J by 3 bases, with 5 bases left in between. The germline V gene encodes CDR1 SGHTS and CDR2 YDEGEE. This CDR3 is built from 12 residues. CDR3 sequence (DNA): TGTGCCAGCAGCTTTGGGGACACTGAAGCTTTCTTT. Amino acid sequence: CASSFGDTEAFF. Combining the CDR3 with reference TRBV5-8 and TRBJ1-1 gives the whole variable domain EAGVTQSPTHLIKTRGQQATLRCSPISGHTSVYWYQQALGLGLQFLLWYDEGEERNRGNFPPRFSGRQFPNYSSELNVNALELEDSALYLCASSFGDTEAFFGQGTRLTVV.

The gene calls are TRBV7-2 and TRBJ2-2, with D perhaps matching TRBD2 (5 bases). CDR3 length: 14 amino acids. In germline, CDR1 is SGHTA, CDR2 FQGNSA. With 2 bases removed from V and 6 bases from J, the gap between germline ends came to 10 bases. The CDR3 sequence is CASSLMMGAGELFF. The CDR3 region has the DNA TGTGCCAGCAGCTTAATGATGGGAGCCGGGGAGCTGTTTTTT.

This chain links TRBV5-5 with TRBJ2-7; D tentatively fits TRBD1 or TRBD2 (5 bases each). CDR1 and CDR2 (germline): SGHKS, YYEKEE (reference sequence). The CDR3 covers 15 residues. Trimming cost V 0 bases and J 3 bases, with 13 bases left between them. The DNA for the CDR3 is TGTGCCAGCAGCTTGGACGGGGCCGGATACTACGAGCAGTACTTC. It specifies CASSLDGAGYYEQYF.

The genes are TRBV28 and TRBJ2-7, with D unresolved. The CDR3 is 14 residues long. Germline V gene lookup returns CDR1 MDHEN and CDR2 SYDVKM. The V end was cut by 2 bases, the J end by 4 bases, with 12 bases between. The CDR3 nucleotides read TGTGCCAGCAGTTTAGTAAGGAAGTGGTACGAGCAGTACTTC. Translation gives CASSLVRKWYEQYF.

The DNA of the CDR3 is TGTGCCAGCAGCCTAGACGGAGCCTATGGCTACACCTTC. This encodes CASSLDGAYGYTF. This chain connects TRBV6-5 to TRBJ1-2; no definite D call. This CDR3 is 13 amino acids long. Germline CDR1 reads MNHEY; CDR2 reads SVGAGI. Trimming removed 6 bases at V and 4 bases at J, with 12 bases between.